This TCR beta chain appears in the sequencing data of a study of shared clonotypes between healthy human individuals. The naive CD8 fraction comprised CD45RO-negative cells positively selected for CCR7 and excluded terminally differentiated effector memory CD45RA+ cells. This clone has only one observation. Other DNA sequences in the same sample also yield this CDR3. Libraries were prepared by immunoSEQ multiplex PCR; TCRdb keeps only in-frame clonotypes and omits some of them. The table has some 2 million clones, around 96% seen once; the top ten hold 0.9% to 1.3%. CDR1 is SNHLY and CDR2 is FYNNEI in the germline V gene. V lost 6 bases to trimming and J lost 2 bases, with 5 bases between them. This CDR3 is 11 amino acids long.

Sequenced sample: naive CD8+ T cells sorted from blood. V is TRBV2 and J is TRBJ2-7, with no clear D. This receptor was taken from a man aged 18 to 29 in good health. The CDR3 bases are TGTGCCAGCAGCCTCACCTACGAGCAGTACTTC. It is translated as CASSLTYEQYF.